Listed here are 27 T cell receptor beta chains from one sample, sequenced in a study of tumor-infiltrating lymphocytes in primary liver carcinoma. From roughly 0.55 ug of total RNA, TCR beta-specific cDNA was reverse-transcribed using a constant-region primer. ARM-PCR, slightly modified, supplied the TCR beta libraries through three nested multiplex PCR rounds. The first two PCR rounds, roughly 10 cycles each, used TRBV1-TRBV30 forward primers and a C-beta reverse primer. Each CDR3 protein is one row after TCRdb ran MiXCR on the multiplex PCR reads. The table has 50,000 to 60,000 distinct CDR3 sequences, about 80% seen once. Investigators took RNA and DNA out together from 20-30 mg of unsorted bulk tissue. Sequencing input: liver tumor tissue from sampling region 5. This sample's subset: tumor region T5, tumor centre. Receptors originate from a man in his forties with primary liver carcinoma and hepatitis B virus infection.

As concerns this clonotype: At one boundary the junction diverges from the germline segment, which might be a read error. The rearrangement links TRBV11-2 to TRBJ2-1, with D perhaps matching TRBD1 (6 bases). Germline CDR1 reads SGHAT; CDR2 reads FQNNGV. The CDR3 covers 17 residues. The CDR3 DNA sequence: TGTGCCAGCAGCTTAGACAGGGGCAGGAGGTTCTACAATGTGCAGTTCTTC. Protein sequence: CASSLDRGRRFYNVQFF.

On this clonotype itself: A much larger clone is a single base away; this may be a read error. This chain connects TRBV19 to TRBJ1-4; D is perhaps TRBD1 (5 bases). V was shortened by 6 bases and J by 6 bases, with 14 bases between the two germline ends. Germline V gives CDR1 LNHDA, CDR2 SQIVND (reference sequence). The CDR3 covers 14 residues. CDR3 coding DNA: TGTGCCAGTAGGCGGACATGGACGGATGAAAAACTGTTTTTT. Translated: CASRRTWTDEKLFF.

About this clonotype: The junction shows a germline mismatch at one end, possibly a read error. The rearrangement links TRBV7-8 to TRBJ2-1, with 16 bases fitting TRBD2. The CDR3 consists of 20 residues. The germline V gene has CDR1 SGHVS and CDR2 FQNEAQ. CDR3 nucleotides: TGTGTCAGCAGCTCCCGAGGGTCGGGACTAGCGGGGGGGGCCTACAATGAGCAGTTCTTC. Protein: CVSSSRGSGLAGGAYNEQFF.

Comments on this clonotype: It is likely a read error, because the conserved phenylalanine at the end of the CDR3 is missing. This chain links TRBV28 with TRBJ2-1; 11 positions match TRBD1. Unmatched junction bases numbered 13, after V lost 6 bases and J lost 9 bases. The CDR3 runs to 16 residues. Per germline, CDR1 MDHEN and CDR2 SYDVKM. The CDR3: CASSPAGQGGSSEQFS. Here the CDR3 DNA reads TGTGCCAGCAGCCCTGCGGGACAGGGGGGCTCGAGTGAGCAGTTCTCC.

The rearrangement uses TRBV7-2 and TRBJ2-1; 9 nucleotides align to TRBD2. V shed 6 bases and J 8 bases; nucleotides not matched to a gene: 11. The CDR3 length is 15 residues. Germline V gene data show CDR1 as SGHTA and CDR2 as FQGNSA. Here the CDR3 DNA reads TGTGCCAGCAGTCGGACTAGCGTGACGGGCGATGAGCAGTTCTTC. It codes for CASSRTSVTGDEQFF. Combining the CDR3 with reference TRBV7-2 and TRBJ2-1 gives the whole variable domain GAGVSQSPSNKVTEKGKDVELRCDPISGHTALYWYRQSLGQGLEFLIYFQGNSAPDKSGLPSDRFSAERTGGSVSTLTIQRTQQEDSAVYLCASSRTSVTGDEQFFGPGTRLTVL.

Remarks on this clonotype: The germline gene is not matched at one end of the junction; a read error may be the cause. The rearrangement links TRBV6-1 to TRBJ2-1; 7 bases agree with TRBD2. There are 15 residues in the CDR3. Germline lookup yields CDR1 MNHNS and CDR2 SASEGT. The CDR3 DNA is TGCGCCAACACCCTAGGCGGGGGAGTCTACAATGGGCAGTTCTTC. It yields the protein CANTLGGGVYNGQFF.

A remark on this clonotype: It is likely a read error, because the conserved phenylalanine at the end of the CDR3 is missing. Because the CDR3's place on the DNA is in doubt, the DNA is left out and the CDR3 is given as listed by TCRdb. This rearrangement joins TRBV6-2 or TRBV6-3 to TRBJ2-7. Including both end residues, the CDR3 is 12 amino acids long. Germline V gene sequence: CDR1 MNHEY, CDR2 SVGEGT. The CDR3 sequence is CASSNWGYEQHI.

The chain has TRBV5-4 and TRBJ2-7, with D perhaps matching TRBD2 (5 bases). Per the germline V gene, CDR1 is SGHNT and CDR2 is YYREEE (reference sequence). Trimming pared 8 bases from V and 6 bases from J, leaving 21 bases between. The CDR3 contains 14 residues. The CDR3 here is CARSEAGWAPEQYF. In DNA form, the CDR3 reads TGTGCCAGGAGCGAGGCGGGCTGGGCCCCCGAGCAGTACTTC.

The chain uses TRBV6-4 and TRBJ2-2; D call uncertain. Trimming pared 6 bases from V and 6 bases from J, leaving 17 bases between. The CDR3 runs to 15 residues. Germline V CDR1 and CDR2: MRHNA, SNTAGT. CDR3 amino acids: CASSLRRRDAGELFF. CDR3 DNA sequence: TGTGCCAGCAGCCTTCGGCGGAGAGACGCCGGGGAGCTGTTTTTT.

As to this clonotype: A read error may account for a junction end that differs from germline. The chain recombines TRBV11-2 with TRBJ2-7, with TRBD2 as a possible D gene (6 bases). From germline, CDR1 is SGHAT and CDR2 FQNNGV. CDR3 size: 17 residues. CDR3 in amino acids: CASRYGRLNSASYVQYF. The CDR3 bases are TGTGCCAGCAGATACGGGAGACTAAATTCCGCATCCTACGTGCAGTACTTC.

CDR3 amino acids: CASSYVAGNTDTLYF. CDR3 nucleotide sequence: TGTGCCAGCAGTTACGTAGCGGGAAACACAGATACGCTTTATTTT. The genes are TRBV6-6 and TRBJ2-3; 8 bases agree with TRBD2. Germline V lookup: CDR1 MNHNY, CDR2 SVGAGI (reference sequence). V was pared by 2 bases and J by 15 bases, with 16 bases of the junction left unmatched. The CDR3 totals 15 residues.

About this clonotype: With a much larger clone just one base away, this may be a read error. V gene TRBV18 combines with J gene TRBJ2-3; D not resolved. CDR1 and CDR2 (germline): KGHSH, LQKENI. CDR3 length: 13 amino acids. Trimming removed 6 bases from V and 4 bases from J, with 11 bases in between. This chain's CDR3 is CASSSLVSDTQYF. In DNA form, the CDR3 reads TGTGCCAGCTCCTCCCTGGTGTCAGATACGCAGTATTTT.

Details on this clonotype: One junction end does not reproduce the germline sequence, and a read error may be involved. The CDR3 DNA is TGCGCCAGCATCCAAGCAGTTTCCTACGAAGAGTATTTC. Residues: CASIQAVSYEEYF. The chain carries TRBV4-3 and TRBJ2-7; D unresolved. The CDR3 has 13 residues. Looked up from germline, CDR1 is LGHNA and CDR2 is YSLEER.

This chain's CDR3 is CASSRGRNGDNEQFF. The CDR3, as DNA: TGTGCCAGCAGCCGGGGACGGAACGGAGACAATGAGCAGTTCTTC. The chain carries TRBV11-3 and TRBJ2-1; possibly TRBD1 or TRBD2 for D (5 bases each). Germline loops: CDR1 SGHNT, CDR2 YENEEA. Trimming removed 5 bases from V and 5 bases from J, with 16 bases in between. The length of the CDR3 is 15 residues.

The V and J genes are TRBV6-2 or TRBV6-3 and TRBJ2-5; TRBD2 agrees at 8 bases. CDR1 MNHEY and CDR2 SVGEGT come from the germline V gene. This CDR3 has 15 residues. V shed 5 bases and J 4 bases; nucleotides not matched to a gene: 9. The CDR3 loop reads CASSRTSWSGETQYF. The CDR3 coding sequence is TGTGCCAGCAGTCGGACTAGCTGGAGTGGAGAGACCCAGTACTTC.

For this clonotype: The junction differs from germline at one of its ends, possibly a read error. The V and J genes are TRBV25-1 and TRBJ1-5; 9 positions agree with TRBD1. The CDR3 totals 18 residues. Germline V gene sequence: CDR1 MGHDK, CDR2 SYGVNS. This chain's CDR3 is CVSTTGTGPPLGNQPQHF. DNA for the CDR3: TGTGTCAGCACCACAGGGACAGGGCCCCCTTTGGGCAATCAGCCCCAGCATTTT.

The chain joins TRBV7-9 to TRBJ2-2, with D possibly TRBD1 on 5 matching bases. The CDR3 is 16 amino acids. V lost 1 base to trimming and J lost 5 bases, with 14 bases between them. Germline loops: CDR1 SEHNR, CDR2 FQNEAQ (reference sequence). The CDR3 nucleotides are TGTGCCAGCAGCTTAGATCTTCAGGGATGGACCGGGGAGCTGTTTTTT. Protein: CASSLDLQGWTGELFF.

Note on this clonotype: A read error may account for a junction end that differs from germline. V is TRBV19 and J is TRBJ1-1; D is unclear. Per the germline V gene, CDR1 is LNHDA and CDR2 is SQIVND (reference sequence). This CDR3 has 14 amino acids. The CDR3 loop is CASGIKAANTEAFF. CDR3 sequence (DNA): TGTGCCAGTGGTATAAAGGCGGCGAACACTGAGGCTTTCTTT.

Concerning this clonotype: Sequence at one end of the junction differs from germline and may be a read error. The rearrangement links TRBV6-4 to TRBJ2-3; D not certain. The CDR3 contains 14 residues. Germline CDR1 and CDR2: MRHNA and SNTAGT. The CDR3 DNA reads TGTGCCAGCGCCGCCCCCAAAAGCACAGATACGGAGTGTTTT. It codes for CASAAPKSTDTECF.

As to this clonotype: One base away lies a much larger clone, so this may be a sequencing read error. The rearrangement joins TRBV2 to TRBJ2-7, with D possibly matching TRBD2 (6 bases). From germline, CDR1 is SNHLY and CDR2 FYNNEI. There are 11 residues in the CDR3. This CDR3 reads CTSSEAGEQYF. The CDR3, as DNA: TGTACCAGCAGTGAAGCGGGTGAGCAGTACTTC.

This clonotype was counted only a few times. The CDR3 does not end in the conserved phenylalanine or tryptophan, so this is likely a read error. The chain employs TRBV5-5 and TRBJ2-3; no definite D call. Trimming took off 3 bases at V and 8 bases at J, with 16 bases between the two ends. The CDR3 length is 14 residues. Germline assignment: CDR1 SGHKS and CDR2 YYEKEE (reference sequence). As DNA, the CDR3 is TGTGCCAGCAGCTGGGGAATGGTGGCAGGTACGCAGTATATT. It yields the protein CASSWGMVAGTQYI.

The J gene is TRBJ2-5, the V gene TRBV11-1, with 10 bases identical to TRBD2. CDR1 SGHAT and CDR2 FQDESV come from the germline V gene (reference sequence). The CDR3 spans 15 residues. Trimming took 7 bases from V and 10 from J; bases not matched to a gene: 15. The CDR3 loop reads CASTLTGLAGDIQYF. The CDR3 coding sequence is TGTGCCAGCACCCTCACGGGGCTAGCGGGAGATATCCAGTACTTC.

A note on this clonotype: At one boundary the junction diverges from the germline segment, which might be a read error. This sequence joins TRBV5-6 and TRBJ1-1, with no clear D. The germline CDR1 and CDR2 sequences are SGHDT and YYEEEE. The CDR3 has 14 amino acids. The CDR3 sequence: CASNFHGFNIEASF. The DNA of the CDR3 is TGTGCCAGCAACTTTCACGGATTTAACATTGAAGCTTCCTTT.

As concerns this clonotype: Mismatch with germline at one junction end may stem from a read error. V and J are TRBV5-1 and TRBJ2-1; no definite D call. Germline lookup yields CDR1 SGHRS and CDR2 YFSETQ. The CDR3 runs 13 residues. This chain's CDR3 is CASSLARVNEQLF. The CDR3 DNA is TGCGCCAGCAGCTTAGCAAGGGTCAATGAGCAGCTCTTC. Full variable domain (remainder filled in from reference TRBV5-1 and TRBJ2-1): KAGVTQTPRYLIKTRGQQVTLSCSPISGHRSVSWYQQTPGQGLQFLFEYFSETQRNKGNFPGRFSGRQFSNSRSEMNVSTLELGDSALYLCASSLARVNEQLFGPGTRLTVL.

For this clonotype: The conserved closing phenylalanine or tryptophan is absent in this CDR3, likely reflecting a read error. V usage is TRBV29-1 and J usage is TRBJ1-5; D is perhaps TRBD1 (5 bases). CDR1 SQVTM and CDR2 ANQGSEA come from the germline V gene. This CDR3 is built from 13 residues. The ends were cut back, 2 bases at V and 3 bases at J, with 8 bases in the middle. CDR3 DNA: TGCAGCGTTGAAACGGGGGACAATCAGCCCCAGCATTTA. It yields the protein CSVETGDNQPQHL.

V is TRBV6-5 and J is TRBJ2-3; D is uncertain. Trimming took 9 bases from V and 6 from J, leaving 10 bases between them. The CDR3 extends over 11 amino acids. The germline CDR1 and CDR2 sequences are MNHEY and SVGAGI. CDR3 sequence: CASDEMDTQYF. DNA of the CDR3: TGTGCCAGTGATGAAATGGATACGCAGTATTTT.

The V call is TRBV11-1, the J call TRBJ2-7; D uncertain. V was pared by 8 bases and J by 1 base, with 9 bases between. The germline CDR1 and CDR2 sequences are SGHAT and FQDESV (reference sequence). The CDR3 covers 12 residues. The CDR3 is CASGKRSYEQYF. CDR3 coding DNA: TGTGCCAGCGGGAAGCGATCCTACGAGCAGTACTTC.